The 21 T cell receptor beta chains in this list originate from one sample, sequenced in a study of T cell responses to AZD1222 COVID-19 vaccine. TCRdb's table, derived via immunoSEQ multiplex PCR, lists solely in-frame clones and lacks some. Here the sample spans 100,000 to 150,000 clones, 85% to 90% being singletons. The input for sequencing was peripheral blood, taken on day 0 of AZD1222 vaccination. The receptors were sampled from an adult in good health.

This clone came up once. The gene calls are TRBV2 and TRBJ1-5; 8 bases match TRBD1. CDR3 length: 18 residues. Germline CDR1 SNHLY, CDR2 FYNNEI. V lost 2 bases to trimming and J lost 0 bases; unmatched junction nucleotides: 9. The CDR3, as DNA: TGTGCCAGCAGTGAAATGGACAGGGCCTCCTATAGCAATCAGCCCCAGCATTTT. Its translation is CASSEMDRASYSNQPQHF.

The V and J genes are TRBV7-3 and TRBJ2-3; D unresolved. Germline CDR1 SGHTA, CDR2 FQGTGA. V gave up 1 base and J gave up 0 bases, with 11 bases separating them. This CDR3 contains 16 residues. CDR3 DNA sequence: TGTGCCAGCAGCTTAAAGTCGGCCGGTAGCACAGATACGCAGTATTTT. Its protein product is CASSLKSAGSTDTQYF.

This clone has just one count. This chain connects TRBV6-5 to TRBJ2-2; D is ambiguous. CDR1 MNHEY and CDR2 SVGAGI come from the germline V gene. The V end lost 1 base, the J end lost 3 bases, and 6 bases lay between the germline ends. This CDR3 is built from 14 residues. The CDR3 region is CASSYLGYTGELFF. DNA for the CDR3: TGTGCCAGCAGTTACTTGGGGTACACCGGGGAGCTGTTTTTT.

V is TRBV2 and J is TRBJ1-1; unclear D gene. The germline CDR1 and CDR2 sequences are SNHLY and FYNNEI. V lost 1 base, J lost 5 bases, and 14 bases lay in between. The CDR3 runs 15 residues. The CDR3 DNA follows: TGTGCCAGCAGTGAAGTCGACGGAGGAACAACTGAAGCTTTCTTT. As protein: CASSEVDGGTTEAFF.

J is TRBJ1-6 and V is TRBV5-1; D gene uncertain. V dropped 4 bases and J dropped 4 bases, with 18 bases sitting between them. CDR1 and CDR2 (germline): SGHRS, YFSETQ. This CDR3 has 17 residues. This CDR3 reads CASSPVLRSPYNSPLHF. In nucleotides, the CDR3 is TGCGCCAGCAGCCCGGTTCTACGGAGCCCATATAATTCACCCCTCCACTTT. The whole variable domain, filled in from reference TRBV5-1 and TRBJ1-6, reads KAGVTQTPRYLIKTRGQQVTLSCSPISGHRSVSWYQQTPGQGLQFLFEYFSETQRNKGNFPGRFSGRQFSNSRSEMNVSTLELGDSALYLCASSPVLRSPYNSPLHFGNGTRLTVT.

In its sample, this clone was seen a few times. The V call is TRBV2, the J call TRBJ1-4; tentatively, D is TRBD1 (6 bases). V was trimmed by 6 bases and J by 11 bases, leaving 16 bases between them. This CDR3 is built from 13 residues. Germline CDR1 reads SNHLY; CDR2 reads FYNNEI. The CDR3 protein is CASSSPGGAKLFF. The CDR3 region has the DNA TGTGCCAGCAGCTCTCCGGGGGGCGCGAAACTGTTTTTT.

The gene calls are TRBV5-4 and TRBJ2-1, with 7 bases fitting TRBD2. This CDR3 has 14 amino acids. J gave up 6 bases and V 4 bases, and 7 bases lay outside the gene matches. Germline loops: CDR1 SGHNT, CDR2 YYREEE (reference sequence). CDR3 sequence: CASSRWGGGNEQFF. CDR3 nucleotide sequence: TGTGCCAGCAGCCGCTGGGGGGGTGGCAATGAGCAGTTCTTC.

The chain is built from TRBV24-1 and TRBJ2-7; D is unclear. Germline V gives CDR1 KGHDR, CDR2 SFDVKD. Deletions cut 12 bases from V and 0 bases from J, with 11 bases between. This CDR3 has 12 amino acids. CDR3 coding DNA: TGTGCCCCCTCCAACAGCTCCTACGAGCAGTACTTC. It translates to CAPSNSSYEQYF.

The V and J genes are TRBV7-9 and TRBJ1-5, with D hard to call. V lost 1 base and J lost 3, with 7 bases in between. The CDR3 is made up of 14 amino acids. Germline assignment: CDR1 SEHNR and CDR2 FQNEAQ (reference sequence). The CDR3 DNA follows: TGTGCCAGCAGCTTAGGAGGTTACAATCAGCCCCAGCATTTT. Translated: CASSLGGYNQPQHF.

The chain employs TRBV3-1 (or the pseudogene TRBV3-2) and TRBJ1-5; the D is unclear. The V gene's germline CDR1 is LGHDT and CDR2 YNNKEL (reference sequence). Trimming took off 0 bases at V and 6 bases at J, with 3 bases between the two ends. The CDR3 spans 12 residues. The DNA for the CDR3 is TGTGCCAGCAGCCAAGAATCTCAGCCCCAGCATTTT. Amino acid sequence: CASSQESQPQHF.

The J gene is TRBJ2-2, the V gene TRBV30; 7 bases fit TRBD1. J gave up 5 bases and V 0 bases, and 0 bases lay outside the gene matches. This CDR3 has 13 amino acids. CDR1 and CDR2 from the germline V gene are GTSNPN and SVGIG (reference sequence). CDR3 coding DNA: TGTGCCTGGAGTGTACAGGGGACCGGGGAGCTGTTTTTT. This codes for CAWSVQGTGELFF.

The chain combines TRBV5-1 with TRBJ2-3; D unresolved. Germline-derived CDR1 and CDR2 are SGHRS and YFSETQ. The CDR3 covers 14 residues. Trimming took 2 bases from V and 2 from J, leaving 9 bases between them. CDR3 in DNA: TGCGCCAGCAGCTTATGGGCGGCCACAGATACGCAGTATTTT. It translates to CASSLWAATDTQYF. Drawing the rest from reference TRBV5-1 and TRBJ2-3, the complete variable domain is KAGVTQTPRYLIKTRGQQVTLSCSPISGHRSVSWYQQTPGQGLQFLFEYFSETQRNKGNFPGRFSGRQFSNSRSEMNVSTLELGDSALYLCASSLWAATDTQYFGPGTRLTVL.

This chain joins TRBV4-3 and TRBJ2-1, with a possible D match to TRBD1 (6 bases). Germline V gene sequence: CDR1 LGHNA, CDR2 YSLEER. V lost 1 base and J lost 2, with 12 bases in between. The CDR3 has 16 amino acids. The CDR3 reads CASSQAWGPTYNEQFF. The CDR3 nucleotides read TGCGCCAGCAGCCAAGCGTGGGGGCCTACCTACAATGAGCAGTTCTTC.

This sequence joins TRBV4-3 and TRBJ2-7, with TRBD2 identical over 10 bases. The CDR3 is 15 residues long. Germline loops: CDR1 LGHNA, CDR2 YSLEER. Unmatched junction bases numbered 4, after V lost 4 bases and J lost 1 base. The CDR3 loop reads CASSPVLAGSYEQYF. CDR3 DNA sequence: TGCGCCAGCAGCCCAGTACTAGCGGGATCCTACGAGCAGTACTTC.

V usage is TRBV19 and J usage is TRBJ1-4; no firm D call. The CDR3 has 15 amino acids. Looked up from germline, CDR1 is LNHDA and CDR2 is SQIVND (reference sequence). With 5 bases removed from V and 0 bases from J, the gap between germline ends came to 10 bases. The CDR3 sequence: CASSPRGSTNEKLFF. CDR3 sequence (DNA): TGTGCCAGTAGTCCCCGAGGATCAACTAATGAAAAACTGTTTTTT.

There are a few counts of this clone. The J gene is TRBJ2-3, the V gene TRBV5-1, with 11 nucleotides matching TRBD1. The germline gives CDR1 SGHRS, CDR2 YFSETQ. The CDR3 is made up of 15 amino acids. Germline trimming cut 4 bases from V and 6 bases from J; bases unmatched to any gene: 7. The DNA of the CDR3 is TGCGCCAGCAGCCTGGGACAGGGGGGGTTGGATACGCAGTATTTT. This sequence encodes CASSLGQGGLDTQYF.

This rearrangement joins TRBV23-1 to TRBJ2-3; 7 bases are a match to TRBD2. TRBV23-1 is labeled an ORF, and its function is uncertain. This CDR3 has 16 residues. Unmatched junction bases numbered 6, after V lost 0 bases and J lost 3 bases. CDR3 sequence (DNA): TGCGCCAGCAGTCAATCGATGGGAGGGGAGACAGATACGCAGTATTTT. It codes for CASSQSMGGETDTQYF.

V gene TRBV7-9 combines with J gene TRBJ1-2; 8 bases align to TRBD1. The CDR3 spans 14 residues. Germline V gene lookup returns CDR1 SEHNR and CDR2 FQNEAQ (reference sequence). Trimming cost V 5 bases and J 4 bases; bases outside gene matches: 6. CDR3 bases: TGTGCCAGCAGCCCGACAGGGGATATCTATGGCTACACCTTC. Amino acid sequence: CASSPTGDIYGYTF. Combining the CDR3 with reference TRBV7-9 and TRBJ1-2 gives the whole variable domain DTGVSQNPRHKITKRGQNVTFRCDPISEHNRLYWYRQTLGQGPEFLTYFQNEAQLEKSRLLSDRFSAERPKGSFSTLEIQRTEQGDSAMYLCASSPTGDIYGYTFGSGTRLTVV.

The rearrangement uses TRBV20-1 and TRBJ1-5, with D possibly matching TRBD1 (6 bases). V was pared by 6 bases and J by 0 bases, with 12 bases between. The CDR3 extends over 14 amino acids. Germline V gives CDR1 DFQATT, CDR2 SNEGSKA (reference sequence). The CDR3 nucleotides read TGCAGTGCAAGTCAGGGGCTTAGCAATCAGCCCCAGCATTTT. Translation gives CSASQGLSNQPQHF.

The rearrangement uses TRBV14 and TRBJ2-3; D may match TRBD1 or TRBD2 (5 bases each). The CDR3 contains 14 residues. The V gene lost 7 bases and the J gene lost 2 bases, with 13 bases spanning the gap. The germline V gene has CDR1 SGHDN and CDR2 FVKESK. The CDR3 region has the DNA TGTGCCAGCAACTGGAGAGGGACCACAGATACGCAGTATTTT. Translating gives CASNWRGTTDTQYF. Variable domain in full (rest from reference TRBV14 and TRBJ2-3): EAGVTQFPSHSVIEKGQTVTLRCDPISGHDNLYWYRRVMGKEIKFLLHFVKESKQDESGMPNNRFLAERTGGTYSTLKVQPAELEDSGVYFCASNWRGTTDTQYFGPGTRLTVL.

This clone was detected once. This rearrangement joins TRBV7-9 to TRBJ1-3; TRBD1 is a possible D gene (6 bases). Germline-derived CDR1 and CDR2 are SEHNR and FQNEAQ (reference sequence). With 5 bases removed from V and 0 bases from J, the gap between germline ends came to 17 bases. This CDR3 comprises 17 residues. This CDR3 reads CASSLIKTGSSGNTIYF. CDR3 in DNA: TGTGCCAGCAGCCTAATCAAAACAGGGAGCTCTGGAAACACCATATATTTT.